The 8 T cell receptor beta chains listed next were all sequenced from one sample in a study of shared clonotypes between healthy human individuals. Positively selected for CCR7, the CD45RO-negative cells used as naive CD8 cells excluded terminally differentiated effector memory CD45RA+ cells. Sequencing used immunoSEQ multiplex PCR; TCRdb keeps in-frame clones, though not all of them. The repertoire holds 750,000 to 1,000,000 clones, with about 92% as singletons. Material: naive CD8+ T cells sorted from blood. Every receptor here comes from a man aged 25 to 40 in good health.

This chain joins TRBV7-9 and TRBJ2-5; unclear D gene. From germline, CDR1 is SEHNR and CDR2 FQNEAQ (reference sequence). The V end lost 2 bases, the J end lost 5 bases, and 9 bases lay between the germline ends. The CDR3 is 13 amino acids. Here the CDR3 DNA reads TGTGCCAGCAGCTTACCGTTGACTGAGACCCAGTACTTC. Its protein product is CASSLPLTETQYF.

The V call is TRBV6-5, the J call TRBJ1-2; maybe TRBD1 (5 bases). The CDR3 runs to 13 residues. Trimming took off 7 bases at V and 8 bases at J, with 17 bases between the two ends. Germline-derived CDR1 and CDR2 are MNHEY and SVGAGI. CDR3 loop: CASTKGPPWGYTF. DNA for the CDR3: TGTGCCAGCACCAAGGGGCCACCCTGGGGCTACACCTTC.

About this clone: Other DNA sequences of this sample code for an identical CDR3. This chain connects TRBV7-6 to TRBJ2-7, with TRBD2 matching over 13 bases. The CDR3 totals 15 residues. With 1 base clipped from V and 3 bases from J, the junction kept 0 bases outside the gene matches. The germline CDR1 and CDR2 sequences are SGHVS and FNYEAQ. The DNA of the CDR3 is TGTGCCAGCAGCTTAGGGACTAGCGGGAGCTACGAGCAGTACTTC. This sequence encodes CASSLGTSGSYEQYF.

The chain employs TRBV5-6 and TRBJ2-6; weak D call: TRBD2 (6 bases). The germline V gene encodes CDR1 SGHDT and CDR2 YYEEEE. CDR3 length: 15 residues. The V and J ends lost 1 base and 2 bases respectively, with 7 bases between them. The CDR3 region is CASSLTGAGANVLTF. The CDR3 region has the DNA TGTGCCAGCAGCTTGACGGGAGCTGGGGCCAACGTCCTGACTTTC.

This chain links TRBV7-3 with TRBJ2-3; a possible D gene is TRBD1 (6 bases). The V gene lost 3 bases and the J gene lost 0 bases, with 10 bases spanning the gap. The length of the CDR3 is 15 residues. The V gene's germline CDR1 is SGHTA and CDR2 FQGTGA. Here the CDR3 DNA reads TGTGCCAGCAGCTTCGCCGACAGGAGCACAGATACGCAGTATTTT. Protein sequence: CASSFADRSTDTQYF. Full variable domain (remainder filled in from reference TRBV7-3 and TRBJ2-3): GAGVSQTPSNKVTEKGKYVELRCDPISGHTALYWYRQSLGQGPEFLIYFQGTGAADDSGLPNDRFFAVRPEGSVSTLKIQRTERGDSAVYLCASSFADRSTDTQYFGPGTRLTVL.

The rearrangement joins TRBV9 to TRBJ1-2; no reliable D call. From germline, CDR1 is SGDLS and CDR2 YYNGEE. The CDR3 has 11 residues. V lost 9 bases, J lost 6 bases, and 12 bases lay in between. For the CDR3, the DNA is TGTGCCACCTCTCGCGGAAATGGCTACACCTTC. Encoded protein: CATSRGNGYTF.

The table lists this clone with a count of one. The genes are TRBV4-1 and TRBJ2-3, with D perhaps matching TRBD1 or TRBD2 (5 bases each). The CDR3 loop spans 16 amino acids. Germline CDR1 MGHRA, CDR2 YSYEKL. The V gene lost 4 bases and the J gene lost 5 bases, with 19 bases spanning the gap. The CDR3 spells CASSPPGPISIDTQYF. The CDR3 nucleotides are TGCGCCAGCAGCCCCCCGGGACCCATCTCAATAGATACGCAGTATTTT.

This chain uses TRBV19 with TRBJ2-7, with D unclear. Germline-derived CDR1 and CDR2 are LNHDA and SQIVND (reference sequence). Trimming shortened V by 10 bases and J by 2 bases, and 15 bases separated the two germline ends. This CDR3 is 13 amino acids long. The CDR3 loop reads CATSDLTPYEQYF. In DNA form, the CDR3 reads TGTGCCACCTCGGACCTAACCCCCTACGAGCAGTACTTC.